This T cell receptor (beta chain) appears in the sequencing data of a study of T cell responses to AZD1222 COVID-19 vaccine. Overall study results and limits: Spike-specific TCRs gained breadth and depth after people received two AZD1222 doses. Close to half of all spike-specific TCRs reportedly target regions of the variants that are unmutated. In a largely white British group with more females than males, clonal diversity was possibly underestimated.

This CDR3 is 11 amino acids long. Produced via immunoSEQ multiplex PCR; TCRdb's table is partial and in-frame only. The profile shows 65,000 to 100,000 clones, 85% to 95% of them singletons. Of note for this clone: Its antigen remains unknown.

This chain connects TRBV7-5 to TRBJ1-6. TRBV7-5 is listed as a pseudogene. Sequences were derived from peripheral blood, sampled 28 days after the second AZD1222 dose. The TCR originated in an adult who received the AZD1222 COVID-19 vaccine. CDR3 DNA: TGTGTCAGAAGGGTGGGAGCAGAGCCAAACTTT. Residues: CVRRVGAEPNF.